This is a list of T cell receptor beta chains from one sample in a study of T cell repertoires in cytomegalovirus infection. TCRdb recomputed calls from the reads with MiXCR, one row per CDR3 protein. The sample gives some 600,000 distinct CDR3 sequences, approximately 24% of which show up once; roughly 8% is in the top ten. Sequencing input: CD8+ T cells from PBMCs. The origin of the receptors is a human donor in good health (CMV status not recorded). Some clones in this sample may be carry-over from other donors' samples. Each CDR3 is given with its conserved first and last residue. The order of the fields is J gene, V gene, clone size, D gene, CDR3 DNA, CDR3 protein. A D gene is named only where the DNA matches it firmly. Only part of the rows carry a size: once, few, many, or a class if the clone is expanded.

>TRBJ2-1|TRBV28|many|TRBD2
TGTGCCAGCGCCCTAGCGGGGGGGTACAATGAGCAGTTCTTC
CASALAGGYNEQFF
>TRBJ2-3|TRBV7-6|.|TRBD1
TGTGCCAGCAACTTGGCAGGGGGCAGCACAGATACGCAGTATTTT
CASNLAGGSTDTQYF
>TRBJ2-1|TRBV2|.|TRBD2
TGTGCCATCCACCCTCTGGGCGGGGGGGAACAGGAGCAGTTCTTC
CAIHPLGGGEQEQFF
>TRBJ1-5|TRBV6-2/TRBV6-3|many|.
TGTGCCAGCAGTTACATTGGGACGGAACCCAATCAGCCCCAGCATTTT
CASSYIGTEPNQPQHF
>TRBJ2-7|TRBV19|.|.
TGTGCCGGGGCTAAGGACAGCCGGAGCTCCTACGAGCAGTACTTC
CAGAKDSRSSYEQYF
>TRBJ2-1|TRBV29-1|.|TRBD1
TGCAGCGTTGGAAGACAGGGGGTAGTGAATGAGCAGTTCTTC
CSVGRQGVVNEQFF
>TRBJ2-2|TRBV7-9|few|.
TGTGCCACGCACCCCCCAGGGAACACCGGGGAGCTGTTTTTT
CATHPPGNTGELFF
>TRBJ2-2|TRBV7-6|.|TRBD1
TGTGCCAGCAGCTTTCTGGGACAGCTCACTATTACCGGGGAGCTGTTTTTT
CASSFLGQLTITGELFF
>TRBJ1-5|TRBV29-1|.|TRBD1
TGCAGCGTTGTTACCGGACAGGGACTACAGCCCCAGCATTTT
CSVVTGQGLQPQHF
>TRBJ1-2|TRBV10-3|.|.
TGTGGCATCAGTGAGTCCGTCCTAGTAAACTATGGCTACACCTTC
CGISESVLVNYGYTF
>TRBJ1-5|TRBV2|few|.
TGTGCCAGCAGTACACCCGGGAGATATAGCAATCAGCCCCAGCATTTT
CASSTPGRYSNQPQHF
>TRBJ1-1|TRBV9|.|TRBD1
TGTGCCAGCAGTAAGACAGGGAAGGTTGGTATCACTGAAGCTTTCTTT
CASSKTGKVGITEAFF
>TRBJ1-5|TRBV19|few|.
TGTGCCAGTAAGGGAGGGGCCCATCAGCCCCAGCATTTT
CASKGGAHQPQHF
>TRBJ1-3|TRBV20-1|.|.
TGCAGTGCTAGTTGGCGGAGGGACACCATATATTTT
CSASWRRDTIYF
>TRBJ1-2|TRBV6-5|few|.
TGTGCCAGCAGTTACTCCCACAGGTCGGCTGGCTACACCTTC
CASSYSHRSAGYTF
>TRBJ1-2|TRBV27|few|.
TGTGCCAGCAGTTTTTCCGTGGGCTTCTATGGCTACACCTTC
CASSFSVGFYGYTF
>TRBJ2-7|TRBV20-1|few|TRBD2
TGCAGTGCTAGACGACTAGCGGGGGTTCCCTACGAGCAGTACTTC
CSARRLAGVPYEQYF
>TRBJ2-7|TRBV29-1|.|TRBD1
TGCAGCGTTGTTTGGGACAGCTCCTACGAGCAGTACTTC
CSVVWDSSYEQYF
>TRBJ2-1|TRBV7-6|.|.
TGTGCCAGCAGCCCAGGCTGGAACCCCAATGAGCAGTTCTTC
CASSPGWNPNEQFF
>TRBJ2-1|TRBV13|few|TRBD2
TGTGCCAGCAGCGCCAGACTAGCGGGGGCCAACAATGAGCAGTTCTTC
CASSARLAGANNEQFF
>TRBJ2-1|TRBV7-6|.|.
TGTGCCAGCAGCTCTATACGGAGGGGGTTGGGCGAACATAACAATGAGCAGTTCTTC
CASSSIRRGLGEHNNEQFF
>TRBJ2-1|TRBV5-5|few|.
TGTGCCAGCAGCCTCGGGCCTCTTTACTACAATGAGCAGTTCTTC
CASSLGPLYYNEQFF
>TRBJ2-3|TRBV19|.|TRBD1
TGTGCCAGTAGTATAGGTGAGGGGGCAGGCACAGATACGCAGTATTTT
CASSIGEGAGTDTQYF
>TRBJ2-2|TRBV7-6|many|.
TGTGCCAGCAGCTCCTTTGAGACAGGCGCCCTCACCGGGGAGCTGTTTTTT
CASSSFETGALTGELFF
>TRBJ1-1|TRBV28|many|TRBD1
TGTGCCAGCAGTGACCGGGACAGGGGGCTGTACACTGAAGCTTTCTTT
CASSDRDRGLYTEAFF
>TRBJ1-4|TRBV7-6|many|.
TGTGCCAGCAGCTTAGCGGCAGGAAAACTGTTTTTT
CASSLAAGKLFF
>TRBJ2-2|TRBV19|.|.
TGTGCCAGTAGTATGGGTAGGGTACCCACCGGGGAGCTGTTTTTT
CASSMGRVPTGELFF
>TRBJ2-2|TRBV4-1|few|.
TGCGCCAGCAGCCAAGCTGAGGACACCGGGGAGCTGTTTTTT
CASSQAEDTGELFF
>TRBJ1-2|TRBV27|.|TRBD1
TGTGCCAGCAGTCTTACAGGGGGCGCTTTTGATGGCTACACCTTC
CASSLTGGAFDGYTF
>TRBJ1-4|TRBV6-2/TRBV6-3|few|TRBD1
TGTGCCAGCACCCCGGGAACAGGGGATGAAAAACTGTTTTTT
CASTPGTGDEKLFF